The clone carrying this TCR beta chain has more than one count but fewer than ten. The target antigen is unknown. Trimming took 6 bases from V and 5 from J, leaving 11 bases between them. The CDR3 runs to 12 residues. Germline CDR1 and CDR2: DFQATT and SNEGSKA (reference sequence). TCRdb passed the 5' RACE reads through MiXCR, listing each CDR3 protein once. This sample has around 340,000 distinct CDR3 sequences; approximately 13% occur once, and the top ten carry roughly 20%. This sample stems from a study of T-cell memory formation after mild COVID-19. The study, taken as a whole, reports: Memory from before infection featured some responding clones, which suggests cross-reactive memory joined. Second-wave clones that peaked on day 37 lacked confirmed SARS-CoV-2 specificity. Later expanders leaned toward CD4+, whereas clones contracting from day 15 to 85 were balanced CD4/CD8.

The V call is TRBV20-1, the J call TRBJ1-5; possibly TRBD1 for D (6 bases). Sequenced: PBMCs or a T cell subset sorted from them (not recorded which). The origin of this receptor is a man between 18 and 29 years old who had mild COVID-19 (a few samples of this study predate the infection). Cell type and time point are not known. The DNA of the CDR3 is TGCAGTGCCGGACAGCGGTATCAGCCCCAGCATTTT. As protein: CSAGQRYQPQHF.